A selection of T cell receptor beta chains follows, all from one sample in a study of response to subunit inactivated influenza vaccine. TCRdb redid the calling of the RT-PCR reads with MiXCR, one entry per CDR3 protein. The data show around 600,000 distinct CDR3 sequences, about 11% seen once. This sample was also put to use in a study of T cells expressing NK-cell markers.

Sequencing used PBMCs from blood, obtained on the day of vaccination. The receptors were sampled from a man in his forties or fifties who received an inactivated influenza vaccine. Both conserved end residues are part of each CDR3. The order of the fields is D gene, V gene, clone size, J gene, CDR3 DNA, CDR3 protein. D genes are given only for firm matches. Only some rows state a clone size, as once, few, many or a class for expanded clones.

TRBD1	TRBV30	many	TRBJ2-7	TGTGCCTGGGATAGGACAGGGGGCATATCCTACGAGCAGTACTTC	CAWDRTGGISYEQYF
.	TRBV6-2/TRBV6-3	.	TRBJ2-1	TGTGCCAGCAGTTACTCGATTCCCGTAGGGGAGGTCCCCTACAATGAGCAGTTCTTC	CASSYSIPVGEVPYNEQFF
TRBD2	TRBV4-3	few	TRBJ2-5	TGCGCCAGCAGCCAAATGGCTAGCGGGAGTTTAACGACCCAGTACTTC	CASSQMASGSLTTQYF
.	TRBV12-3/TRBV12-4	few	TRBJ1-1	TGTGCCAGCACCGAGGGGCCTGTCTCTGAAGCTTTCTTT	CASTEGPVSEAFF
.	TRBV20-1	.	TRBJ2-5	TGCAGTGCTAGAGATCTGCTAGGAACAAACCAAGAGACCCAGCACTTC	CSARDLLGTNQETQHF
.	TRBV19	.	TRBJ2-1	TGTGCCAGTAGTGGATCCATCGCCACTTACAATGAGCAGTTCTTC	CASSGSIATYNEQFF
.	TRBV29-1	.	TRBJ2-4	TGCAGCGTTGATGGGGGGGCTGCCAAAAACATTCAGTACTTC	CSVDGGAAKNIQYF
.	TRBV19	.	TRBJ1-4	TGTGCCAGTACCACCCACTCAGCGCGTGCCTATGAAAAACTGTTTTTT	CASTTHSARAYEKLFF
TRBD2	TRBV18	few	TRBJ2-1	TGTGCCAGCTCACGGACTAGCGGGAGTGGTCTGTTGTCCTACAATGAGCAGTTCTTC	CASSRTSGSGLLSYNEQFF
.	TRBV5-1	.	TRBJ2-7	TGCGCCAGCAGCTGGGCTGGGAGGGAGCAGTACTTC	CASSWAGREQYF